This passage covers 12 T cell receptor beta chains from one sample sequenced in a study of monozygotic twins with inflammatory bowel disease. Each CDR3 protein gets one entry in TCRdb, which reprocessed the 5' RACE reads and gives no DNA. Its table lists nearly 450,000 distinct CDR3 sequences. The sample taken for sequencing was blood. The receptor set was obtained from a human donor with ulcerative colitis or Crohn's disease, or a healthy co-twin of an affected twin (not recorded which).

The chain recombines TRBV10-3 with TRBJ2-1. There are 14 residues in the CDR3. Germline V gene sequence: CDR1 ENHRY, CDR2 SYGVKD. The CDR3 is CAISVQTSGGEQFF.

The CDR3 sequence is CASSPDSFRSPLHF. The chain is built from TRBV7-2 and TRBJ1-6; the D gene TCRdb calls, TRBD1, cannot be checked with no DNA. The germline V gene has CDR1 SGHTA and CDR2 FQGNSA. CDR3 length: 14 amino acids.

The gene calls are TRBV7-9 and TRBJ2-3. The germline CDR1 and CDR2 sequences are SEHNR and FQNEAQ (reference sequence). The CDR3 sequence is 14 residues long. This chain's CDR3 is CASSGLKSTDTQYF.

The V gene is TRBV5-1, the J gene TRBJ2-3; checking the TCRdb D call of TRBD2 is not possible without DNA. This CDR3 contains 17 residues. Germline V gives CDR1 SGHRS, CDR2 YFSETQ. CDR3 in amino acids: CASSRGLAGGTTDTQYF.

The V and J genes are TRBV5-1 and TRBJ2-7; TCRdb reports TRBD1, a call that lacks DNA to check it against. In germline, CDR1 is SGHRS, CDR2 YFSETQ. The CDR3 runs 12 residues. The CDR3 is CASRDQGYEQYF. The full variable domain, rest sourced from reference TRBV5-1 and TRBJ2-7, is KAGVTQTPRYLIKTRGQQVTLSCSPISGHRSVSWYQQTPGQGLQFLFEYFSETQRNKGNFPGRFSGRQFSNSRSEMNVSTLELGDSALYLCASRDQGYEQYFGPGTRLTVT.

The rearrangement links TRBV7-2 to TRBJ2-3; TCRdb lists TRBD1, though no DNA is available to test this call. Germline assignment: CDR1 SGHTA and CDR2 FQGNSA. CDR3 length: 15 residues. CDR3 sequence reads: CASRPGTGARDTQYF.

The rearrangement uses TRBV6-5 and TRBJ1-1. This CDR3 contains 13 residues. The V gene's germline CDR1 is MNHEY and CDR2 SVGAGI. CDR3 protein: CASSLWLGTEAFF.

The CDR3 sequence is CASSEWGLSRNEQFF. The chain combines TRBV2 with TRBJ2-1; TCRdb's D call of TRBD1 is untestable without DNA. The CDR3 loop spans 15 amino acids. CDR1 SNHLY and CDR2 FYNNEI come from the germline V gene.

This chain links TRBV29-1 with TRBJ2-5; TCRdb lists TRBD2, though no DNA is available to test this call. Germline V gene sequence: CDR1 SQVTM, CDR2 ANQGSEA. The CDR3 runs 12 residues. The CDR3 here is CSVTSLGRGQYF.

The V gene is TRBV29-1, the J gene TRBJ2-1; without DNA, the TCRdb call of TRBD1 cannot be checked. The CDR3 is 12 residues long. Germline V gene data show CDR1 as SQVTM and CDR2 as ANQGSEA. The CDR3 is CSALQDYNEQFF.

CDR3 protein: CASTTPEYSNQPQHF. The rearrangement joins TRBV19 to TRBJ1-5; with no DNA, the TCRdb D assignment of TRBD1 cannot be verified. Germline V lookup: CDR1 LNHDA, CDR2 SQIVND (reference sequence). This CDR3 comprises 15 residues.

This sequence joins TRBV20-1 and TRBJ2-1; the D gene TCRdb calls, TRBD1, cannot be checked with no DNA. The CDR3 totals 13 residues. The germline V gene encodes CDR1 DFQATT and CDR2 SNEGSKA (reference sequence). CDR3 loop: CSAPLPGHNEQFF.